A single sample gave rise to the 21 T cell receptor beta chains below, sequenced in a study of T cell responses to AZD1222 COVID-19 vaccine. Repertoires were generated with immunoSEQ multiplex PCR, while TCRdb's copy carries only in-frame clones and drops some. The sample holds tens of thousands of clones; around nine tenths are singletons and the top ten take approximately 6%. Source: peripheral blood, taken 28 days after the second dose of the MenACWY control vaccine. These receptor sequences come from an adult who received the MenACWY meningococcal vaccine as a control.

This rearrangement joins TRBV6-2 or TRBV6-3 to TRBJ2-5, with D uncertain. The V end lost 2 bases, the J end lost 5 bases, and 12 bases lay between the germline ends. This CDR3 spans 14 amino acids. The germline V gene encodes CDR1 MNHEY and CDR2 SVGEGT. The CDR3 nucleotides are TGTGCCAGCAGTTACGATACGGGTCGGGAGACCCAGTACTTC. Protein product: CASSYDTGRETQYF.

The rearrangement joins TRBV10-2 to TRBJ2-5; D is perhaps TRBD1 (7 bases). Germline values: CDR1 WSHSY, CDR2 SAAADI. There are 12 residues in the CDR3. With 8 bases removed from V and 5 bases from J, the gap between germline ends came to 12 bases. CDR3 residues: CASGAGGETQYF. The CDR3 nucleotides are TGCGCCAGCGGGGCAGGGGGGGAGACCCAGTACTTC.

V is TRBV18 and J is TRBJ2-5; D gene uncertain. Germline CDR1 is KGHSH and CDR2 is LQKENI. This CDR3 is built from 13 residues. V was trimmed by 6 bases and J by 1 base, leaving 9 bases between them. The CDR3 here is CASSASGQETQYF. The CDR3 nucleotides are TGTGCCAGCTCTGCGTCAGGCCAAGAGACCCAGTACTTC. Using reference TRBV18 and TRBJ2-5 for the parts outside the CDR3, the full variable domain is NAGVMQNPRHLVRRRGQEARLRCSPMKGHSHVYWYRQLPEEGLKFMVYLQKENIIDESGMPKERFSAEFPKEGPSILRIQQVVRGDSAAYFCASSASGQETQYFGPGTRLLVL.

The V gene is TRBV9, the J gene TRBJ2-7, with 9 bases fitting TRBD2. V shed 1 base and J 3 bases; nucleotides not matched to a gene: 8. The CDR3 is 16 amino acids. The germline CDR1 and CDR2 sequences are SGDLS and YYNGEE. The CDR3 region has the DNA TGTGCCAGCAGCGTAAGAGAGACTAGCGGAAACTACGAGCAGTACTTC. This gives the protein CASSVRETSGNYEQYF.

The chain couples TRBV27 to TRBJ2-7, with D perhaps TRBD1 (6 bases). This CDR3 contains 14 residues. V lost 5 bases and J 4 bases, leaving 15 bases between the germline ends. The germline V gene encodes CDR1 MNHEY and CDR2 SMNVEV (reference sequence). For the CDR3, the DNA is TGTGCCAGCAGTAAACAGGGCCCCGGTTACGAGCAGTACTTC. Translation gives CASSKQGPGYEQYF.

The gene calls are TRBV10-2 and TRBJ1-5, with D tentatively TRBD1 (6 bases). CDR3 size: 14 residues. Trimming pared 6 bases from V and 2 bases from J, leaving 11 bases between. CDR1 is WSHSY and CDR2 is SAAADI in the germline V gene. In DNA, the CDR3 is TGCGCCAGCAGGGGGGCTGCGGGCAATCAGCCCCAGCATTTT. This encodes CASRGAAGNQPQHF.

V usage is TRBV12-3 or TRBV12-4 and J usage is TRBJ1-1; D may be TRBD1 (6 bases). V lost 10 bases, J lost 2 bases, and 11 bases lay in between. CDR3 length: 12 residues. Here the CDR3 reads CATRGGNTEAFF. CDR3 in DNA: TGTGCCACCCGGGGGGGCAACACTGAAGCTTTCTTT.

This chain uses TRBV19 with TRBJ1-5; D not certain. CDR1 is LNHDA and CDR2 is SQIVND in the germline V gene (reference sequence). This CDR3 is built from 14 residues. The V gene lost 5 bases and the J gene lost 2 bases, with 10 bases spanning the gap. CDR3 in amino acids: CASSDRSGNQPQHF. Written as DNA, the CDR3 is TGTGCCAGTAGTGATAGGTCCGGCAATCAGCCCCAGCATTTT.

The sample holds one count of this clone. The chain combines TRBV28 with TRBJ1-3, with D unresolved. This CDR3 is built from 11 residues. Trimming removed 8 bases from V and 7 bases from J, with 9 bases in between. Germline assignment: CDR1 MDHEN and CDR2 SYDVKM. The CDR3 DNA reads TGTGCCAGCTACCTCGGGAACACCATATATTTT. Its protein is CASYLGNTIYF.

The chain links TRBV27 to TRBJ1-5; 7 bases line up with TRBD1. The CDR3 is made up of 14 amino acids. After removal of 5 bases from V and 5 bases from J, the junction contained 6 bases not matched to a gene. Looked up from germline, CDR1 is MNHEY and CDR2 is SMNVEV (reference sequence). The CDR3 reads CASSPTGSDQPQHF. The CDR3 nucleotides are TGTGCCAGCAGTCCGACAGGGAGTGATCAGCCCCAGCATTTT.

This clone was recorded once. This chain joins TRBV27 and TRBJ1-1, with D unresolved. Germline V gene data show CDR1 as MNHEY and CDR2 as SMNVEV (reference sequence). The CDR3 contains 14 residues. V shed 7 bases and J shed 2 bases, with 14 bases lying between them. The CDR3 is CASTPDPSNTEAFF. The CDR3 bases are TGTGCCAGCACCCCCGACCCAAGTAACACTGAAGCTTTCTTT.

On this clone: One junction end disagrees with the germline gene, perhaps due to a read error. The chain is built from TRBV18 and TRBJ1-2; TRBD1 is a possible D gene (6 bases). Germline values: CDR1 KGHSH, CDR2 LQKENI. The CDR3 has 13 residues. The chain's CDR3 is CASSPEGLTGFNF. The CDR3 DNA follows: TGTGCCAGCTCCCCCGAGGGGCTGACAGGATTTAACTTC. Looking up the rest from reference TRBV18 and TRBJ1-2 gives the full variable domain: NAGVMQNPRHLVRRRGQEARLRCSPMKGHSHVYWYRQLPEEGLKFMVYLQKENIIDESGMPKERFSAEFPKEGPSILRIQQVVRGDSAAYFCASSPEGLTGFNFGSGTRLTVV.

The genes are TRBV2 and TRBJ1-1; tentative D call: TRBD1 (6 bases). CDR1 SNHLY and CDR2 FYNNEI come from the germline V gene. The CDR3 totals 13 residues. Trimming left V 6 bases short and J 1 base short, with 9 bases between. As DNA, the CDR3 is TGTGCCAGCAGACAGGGTGCGAACACTGAAGCTTTCTTT. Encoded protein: CASRQGANTEAFF.

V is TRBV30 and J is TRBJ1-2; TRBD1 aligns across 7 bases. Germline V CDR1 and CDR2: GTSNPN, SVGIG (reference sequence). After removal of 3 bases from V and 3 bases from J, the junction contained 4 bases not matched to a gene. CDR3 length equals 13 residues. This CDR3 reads CAWRPGQHYGYTF. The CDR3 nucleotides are TGTGCCTGGAGGCCGGGACAGCACTATGGCTACACCTTC.

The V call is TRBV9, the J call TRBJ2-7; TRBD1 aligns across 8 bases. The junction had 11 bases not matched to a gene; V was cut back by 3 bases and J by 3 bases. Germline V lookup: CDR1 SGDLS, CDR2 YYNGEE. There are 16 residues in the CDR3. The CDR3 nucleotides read TGTGCCAGCAGCGCTCAGGAGACAGGGGTTTTCTACGAGCAGTACTTC. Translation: CASSAQETGVFYEQYF.

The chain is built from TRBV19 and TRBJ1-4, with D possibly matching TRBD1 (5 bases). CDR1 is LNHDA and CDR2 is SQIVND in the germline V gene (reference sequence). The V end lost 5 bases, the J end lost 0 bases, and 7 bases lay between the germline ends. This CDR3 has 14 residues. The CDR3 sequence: CASSGAPTNEKLFF. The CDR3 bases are TGTGCCAGTAGTGGGGCGCCAACTAATGAAAAACTGTTTTTT.

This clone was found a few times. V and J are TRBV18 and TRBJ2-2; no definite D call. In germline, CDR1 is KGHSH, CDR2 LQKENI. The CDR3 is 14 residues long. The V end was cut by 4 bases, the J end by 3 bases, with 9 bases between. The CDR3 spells CASSQEVDTGELFF. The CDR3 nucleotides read TGTGCCAGCTCACAAGAGGTTGACACCGGGGAGCTGTTTTTT.

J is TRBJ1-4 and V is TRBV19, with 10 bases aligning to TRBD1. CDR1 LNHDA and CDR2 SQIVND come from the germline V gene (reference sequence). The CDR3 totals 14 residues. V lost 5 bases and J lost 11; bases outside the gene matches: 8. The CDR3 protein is CASSVGTGVEKLFF. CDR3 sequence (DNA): TGTGCCAGTAGTGTCGGGACAGGGGTCGAGAAACTGTTTTTT.

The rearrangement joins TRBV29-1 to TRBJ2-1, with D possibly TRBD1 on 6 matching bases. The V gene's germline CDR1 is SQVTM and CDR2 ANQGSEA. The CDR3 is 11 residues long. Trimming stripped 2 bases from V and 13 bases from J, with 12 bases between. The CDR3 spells CSVEWQGGQFF. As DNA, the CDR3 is TGCAGCGTTGAATGGCAAGGGGGTCAGTTCTTC.

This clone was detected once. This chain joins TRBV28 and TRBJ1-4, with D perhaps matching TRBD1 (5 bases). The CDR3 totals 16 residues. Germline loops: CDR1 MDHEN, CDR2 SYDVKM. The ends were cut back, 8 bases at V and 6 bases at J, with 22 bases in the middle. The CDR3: CASGTGETYVDEKLFF. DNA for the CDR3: TGTGCCAGCGGGACGGGGGAAACGTACGTCGATGAAAAACTGTTTTTT.

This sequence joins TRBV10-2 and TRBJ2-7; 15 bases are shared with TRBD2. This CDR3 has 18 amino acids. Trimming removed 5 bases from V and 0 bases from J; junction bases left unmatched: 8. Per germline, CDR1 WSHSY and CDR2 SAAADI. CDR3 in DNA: TGCGCCAGCAGTCCAGGGACTAGCGGGAGGCAAAGCTCCTACGAGCAGTACTTC. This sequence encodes CASSPGTSGRQSSYEQYF.